A selection of T cell receptor beta chains follows, all from one sample in a study of OX40 agonist ivuxolimab in advanced cancers. TCRdb keeps only in-frame clones here, not all; method: immunoSEQ multiplex PCR. The table has around 48,000 clones, around 77% seen once. The starting material was CD4+ or CD8+ T cells sorted from blood, obtained in a trial of the OX40 agonist ivuxolimab. These TCRs come from an adult with an advanced solid tumor such as melanoma, head and neck, liver or kidney cancer. The CDR3 runs from the conserved cysteine through the conserved F or W. A D gene is named only where the DNA matches it firmly. Clone size, where shown, is once, few, many, or a class for clones that have expanded.

D,size,V,J,CDR3,DNA
TRBD2,once,TRBV18,TRBJ2-2,CASSPPGTSGNTGELFF,TGTGCCAGCTCACCACCAGGGACTAGCGGGAACACCGGGGAGCTGTTTTTT
NA,NA,TRBV6-5,TRBJ1-1,CASSYSNMNTEAFF,TGTGCCAGCAGTTACTCGAATATGAACACTGAAGCTTTCTTT
TRBD1,NA,TRBV7-3,TRBJ2-3,CASSFDRGTDTQYF,TGTGCCAGCAGCTTTGACAGGGGCACAGATACGCAGTATTTT
NA,NA,TRBV7-9,TRBJ2-1,CASKPGWGNEQFF,TGTGCCAGCAAACCGGGGTGGGGCAATGAGCAGTTCTTC
NA,NA,TRBV9,TRBJ2-3,CASSVLGRADTQYF,TGTGCCAGCAGCGTACTAGGGAGAGCAGATACGCAGTATTTT
TRBD2,NA,TRBV4-1,TRBJ2-7,CASSQGLAGLGAIYEQYF,TGCGCCAGCAGCCAAGGACTAGCGGGACTCGGGGCCATCTACGAGCAGTACTTC
NA,NA,TRBV29-1,TRBJ2-3,CSASGGEVADTQYF,TGCAGCGCTTCTGGGGGAGAAGTGGCAGATACGCAGTATTTT
NA,NA,TRBV11-2,TRBJ2-1,CASSLKVWGTYNEQFF,TGTGCCAGCAGCTTAAAGGTCTGGGGGACCTACAATGAGCAGTTCTTC
TRBD2,few,TRBV5-1,TRBJ2-1,CASSLEAGIMGDEQFF,TGCGCCAGCAGCTTAGAAGCGGGAATAATGGGCGATGAGCAGTTCTTC
NA,NA,TRBV5-4,TRBJ2-5,CASSPHQETQYF,TGTGCCAGCAGCCCTCACCAAGAGACCCAGTACTTC
NA,NA,TRBV11-2,TRBJ1-3,CASSLAQEGRRWGANTIYF,TGTGCCAGCAGCTTAGCCCAGGAGGGAAGGAGGTGGGGTGCGAACACCATATATTTT
TRBD1,few,TRBV12-5,TRBJ1-5,CASGRAQGEGNQPQHF,TGTGCTAGTGGTCGCGCGCAGGGGGAAGGAAATCAGCCCCAGCATTTT
TRBD2,NA,TRBV7-6,TRBJ2-2,CASSSTSGFTITGELFF,TGTGCCAGCAGCTCCACTAGCGGCTTTACGATCACCGGGGAGCTGTTTTTT
NA,NA,TRBV30,TRBJ2-1,CAWSVYRGSYNEQFF,TGTGCCTGGAGTGTATATCGGGGCTCCTACAATGAGCAGTTCTTC
NA,NA,TRBV28,TRBJ2-1,CASRPHKGEPYYNEQFF,TGTGCCAGCAGACCCCATAAAGGGGAGCCTTACTACAATGAGCAGTTCTTC
NA,NA,TRBV5-1,TRBJ1-6,CASSLGGGNNSPLHF,TGCGCCAGCAGTTTAGGAGGGGGGAATAATTCACCCCTCCACTTT
TRBD1,NA,TRBV30,TRBJ1-2,CAWSRDRGFYGYTF,TGTGCCTGGAGTCGGGACAGGGGATTTTATGGCTACACCTTC
NA,NA,TRBV6-5,TRBJ1-2,CASSWDNNYGYTF,TGTGCCAGCAGTTGGGACAATAACTATGGCTACACCTTC
NA,NA,TRBV4-3,TRBJ2-5,CASSRTLGETQYF,TGCGCCAGCAGCCGGACTCTGGGAGAGACCCAGTACTTC
NA,NA,TRBV7-3,TRBJ2-7,CASSLQFLGQTTYEQYF,TGTGCCAGCAGCTTACAATTCCTTGGACAGACTACCTACGAGCAGTACTTC
TRBD1,NA,TRBV5-1,TRBJ1-2,CASSSGQGLNYGYTF,TGCGCCAGCAGCTCCGGACAGGGACTTAACTATGGCTACACCTTC
TRBD2,NA,TRBV5-4,TRBJ2-5,CASSPRLGTSGSETQYF,TGTGCCAGCAGCCCCAGGCTGGGTACTAGCGGGAGTGAGACCCAGTACTTC
NA,few,TRBV19,TRBJ1-1,CASSRKDSGGTEAFF,TGTGCCAGTAGTCGAAAGGACTCTGGGGGGACTGAAGCTTTCTTT
NA,few,TRBV16,TRBJ1-5,CASSPGAAPTEAQHF,TGTGCCAGCAGCCCTGGGGCCGCCCCAACCGAGGCCCAGCATTTT
NA,NA,TRBV6-5,TRBJ1-1,CASSGPGGNMAFF,TGTGCCAGCAGTGGCCCCGGGGGTAATATGGCTTTCTTT
TRBD2,NA,TRBV7-9,TRBJ2-7,CASSFLGGRSSYEQYF,TGTGCCAGCAGTTTCTTGGGCGGGAGAAGCTCCTACGAGCAGTACTTC